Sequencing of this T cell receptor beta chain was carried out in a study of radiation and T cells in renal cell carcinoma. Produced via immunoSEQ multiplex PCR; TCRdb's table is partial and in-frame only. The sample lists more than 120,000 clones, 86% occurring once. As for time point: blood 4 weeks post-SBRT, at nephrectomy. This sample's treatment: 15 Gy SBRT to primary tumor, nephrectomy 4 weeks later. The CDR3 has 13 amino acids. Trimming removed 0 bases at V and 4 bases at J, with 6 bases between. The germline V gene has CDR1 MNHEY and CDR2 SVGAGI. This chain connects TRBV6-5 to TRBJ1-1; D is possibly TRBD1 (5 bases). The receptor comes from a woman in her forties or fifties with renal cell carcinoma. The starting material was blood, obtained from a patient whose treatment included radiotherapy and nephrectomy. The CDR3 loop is CASSYSGVTEAFF. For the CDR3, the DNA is TGTGCCAGCAGTTACTCGGGGGTCACTGAAGCTTTCTTT.